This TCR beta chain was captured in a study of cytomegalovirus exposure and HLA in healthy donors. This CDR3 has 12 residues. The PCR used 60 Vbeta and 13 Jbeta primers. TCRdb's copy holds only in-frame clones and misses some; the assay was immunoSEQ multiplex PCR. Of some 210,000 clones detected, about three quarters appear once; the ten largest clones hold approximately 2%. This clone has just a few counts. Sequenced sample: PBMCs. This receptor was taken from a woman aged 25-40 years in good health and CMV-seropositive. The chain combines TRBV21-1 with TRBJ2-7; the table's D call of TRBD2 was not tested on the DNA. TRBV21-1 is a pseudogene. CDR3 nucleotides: TGTGCCAGCAGCAGGACTAGGACGGGGCAGTACTTC. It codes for CASSRTRTGQYF.